The 8 T cell receptor beta chains listed next were all sequenced from one sample in a study of blood T cell repertoires in COVID-19. Repertoires were generated with immunoSEQ multiplex PCR, while TCRdb's copy carries only in-frame clones and drops some. The table shows under 45,000 clones, with approximately 89% occurring only once. Sequenced material: peripheral blood. The receptors derive from a man in his sixties with active COVID-19.

The chain is built from TRBV9 and TRBJ2-5; no reliable D call. Trimming took 5 bases from V and 0 from J, leaving 5 bases between them. The CDR3 has 12 residues. CDR1 is SGDLS and CDR2 is YYNGEE in the germline V gene. The CDR3 is CASSRYQETQYF. The CDR3, as DNA: TGTGCCAGCAGTCGTTACCAAGAGACCCAGTACTTC.

The gene calls are TRBV5-4 and TRBJ2-7; weak D call: TRBD2 (6 bases). The CDR3 has 15 amino acids. CDR1 is SGHNT, CDR2 YYREEE, per germline (reference sequence). V was pared by 5 bases and J by 1 base, with 16 bases between. The CDR3 DNA reads as TGTGCCAGCAGTGCGGCGGGGTGGAAGTCCTACGAGCAGTACTTC. Its protein is CASSAAGWKSYEQYF.

The CDR3 reads CASSYPPGAGLAGLNSYEQYF. In nucleotides, the CDR3 is TGTGCCAGCAGTTACCCCCCCGGGGCGGGTCTAGCGGGACTGAACTCCTACGAGCAGTACTTC. This chain connects TRBV6-2 or TRBV6-3 to TRBJ2-7; 9 nucleotides agree with TRBD2. The trim removed 2 bases at V and 0 bases at J, leaving 20 bases unmatched. Germline CDR1 and CDR2: MNHEY and SVGEGT. This CDR3 is built from 21 residues.

This sequence joins TRBV7-8 and TRBJ2-1; 10 bases line up with TRBD2. Germline trimming cut 5 bases from V and 4 bases from J; bases unmatched to any gene: 8. Germline lookup yields CDR1 SGHVS and CDR2 FQNEAQ. This CDR3 is built from 16 residues. CDR3 coding DNA: TGTGCCAGCAGCCGCCTATCTAGCGGGGGTTACAATGAGCAGTTCTTC. This encodes CASSRLSSGGYNEQFF.

This clone has a handful of counts. The CDR3 bases are TGTGCCAGCCGACAGACTTTCTCTGGGGCCAACGTCCTGACTTTC. Encoded protein: CASRQTFSGANVLTF. The chain combines TRBV2 with TRBJ2-6, with D possibly matching TRBD1 (5 bases). This CDR3 spans 15 amino acids. The germline V and J ends were trimmed by 8 bases and 0 bases, with 11 bases remaining between them. Germline-derived CDR1 and CDR2 are SNHLY and FYNNEI.

The chain uses TRBV21-1 and TRBJ2-7; the tabulated D call, TRBD1, remains unverified against the DNA. TRBV21-1 is given as a pseudogene. This CDR3 contains 14 residues. The CDR3, as DNA: TGTGCCACAACAGGGTTCCTGCCTAACTACGAGCAGTACTTC. As protein: CATTGFLPNYEQYF.

The chain employs TRBV27 and TRBJ2-3; a possible D gene is TRBD1 (6 bases). V dropped 3 bases and J dropped 3 bases, with 19 bases sitting between them. This CDR3 spans 17 amino acids. Germline V gives CDR1 MNHEY, CDR2 SMNVEV (reference sequence). The CDR3 protein is CASSFRRGGVVTDTQYF. The CDR3 DNA reads as TGTGCCAGCAGTTTCCGCAGGGGTGGCGTTGTTACAGATACGCAGTATTTT.

The V and J genes are TRBV2 and TRBJ2-1; D is possibly TRBD2 (6 bases). CDR1 is SNHLY, CDR2 FYNNEI, per germline. Between the trimmed V and J ends, which lost 4 bases and 9 bases, there was a span of 13 bases. This CDR3 region has 13 residues. The CDR3 region is CASSGRLVLEQFF. CDR3 coding DNA: TGTGCCAGCAGTGGTCGACTAGTGCTTGAGCAGTTCTTC.